These 22 T cell receptor beta chains were all obtained from the same sample, sequenced in a study of shared clonotypes between healthy human individuals. TCRdb's table, derived via immunoSEQ multiplex PCR, lists solely in-frame clones and lacks some. The sample has about 1 million clones; about three quarters are singletons. Material for sequencing was memory CD4+ T cells sorted from blood. The sample's subset: CD45RA-negative fraction. The receptors were gathered from a young man in good health.

This chain uses TRBV5-1 with TRBJ1-2, with D tentatively TRBD1 (5 bases). The CDR3 spans 14 residues. V shed 4 bases and J shed 3 bases, with 13 bases lying between them. Germline CDR1 reads SGHRS; CDR2 reads YFSETQ. This chain's CDR3 is CASSPSGSDYGYTF. Written as DNA, the CDR3 is TGCGCCAGCAGCCCCTCAGGGAGTGACTATGGCTACACCTTC. Using reference TRBV5-1 and TRBJ1-2 for the parts outside the CDR3, the full variable domain is KAGVTQTPRYLIKTRGQQVTLSCSPISGHRSVSWYQQTPGQGLQFLFEYFSETQRNKGNFPGRFSGRQFSNSRSEMNVSTLELGDSALYLCASSPSGSDYGYTFGSGTRLTVV.

This rearrangement joins TRBV27 to TRBJ2-4, with TRBD1 matching 9 bases. From germline, CDR1 is MNHEY and CDR2 SMNVEV (reference sequence). V was pared by 2 bases and J by 7 bases, with 3 bases of the junction left unmatched. The CDR3 runs 14 residues. As DNA, the CDR3 is TGTGCCAGCAGTTTAAGACAGGGGGTGAACATTCAGTACTTC. Its protein is CASSLRQGVNIQYF.

The chain carries TRBV4-2 and TRBJ2-5; 7 bases align to TRBD2. CDR1 is LGHNA, CDR2 YNFKEQ, per germline. This CDR3 has 16 residues. The trim removed 0 bases at V and 4 bases at J, leaving 8 bases unmatched. The CDR3 DNA reads as TGTGCCAGCAGCCAAGAGGGAGGGGCGGCGGGAGAGACCCAGTACTTC. Its protein is CASSQEGGAAGETQYF.

The J gene is TRBJ1-6, the V gene TRBV27; D is unresolved. With 3 bases removed from V and 10 bases from J, the gap between germline ends came to 7 bases. CDR3 size: 12 residues. Germline V gene lookup returns CDR1 MNHEY and CDR2 SMNVEV (reference sequence). The CDR3 DNA sequence: TGTGCCAGCAGTTTCGGGCCCTCACCCCTCCACTTT. This codes for CASSFGPSPLHF.

This clone turned up a few times. The J gene is TRBJ2-7, the V gene TRBV11-2, with D perhaps TRBD2 (7 bases). The V and J ends lost 4 bases and 3 bases respectively, with 13 bases between them. The CDR3 contains 14 residues. The V gene's germline CDR1 is SGHAT and CDR2 FQNNGV. CDR3: CASSWGGRIYEQYF. The CDR3, as DNA: TGTGCCAGCAGCTGGGGGGGCAGAATCTACGAGCAGTACTTC.

This rearrangement joins TRBV5-1 to TRBJ1-5, with D perhaps matching TRBD1 (6 bases). The CDR3 totals 15 residues. The V and J ends lost 0 bases and 4 bases respectively, with 11 bases between them. Germline V gives CDR1 SGHRS, CDR2 YFSETQ. CDR3 protein: CASSLEDSRNQPQHF. CDR3 DNA sequence: TGCGCCAGCAGCTTGGAGGACAGTCGAAATCAGCCCCAGCATTTT.

This clone was recorded only once. Written as DNA, the CDR3 is TGTGCCAGCAGCTTACTGGTGGGCCCAGATACGCAGTATTTT. Protein sequence: CASSLLVGPDTQYF. The chain links TRBV7-9 to TRBJ2-3; the D is unclear. The ends were cut back, 2 bases at V and 4 bases at J, with 10 bases in the middle. CDR3 length: 14 residues. Germline V lookup: CDR1 SEHNR, CDR2 FQNEAQ (reference sequence).

A note on this clone: This may be a read error, as it is one base from a much larger clone. The V call is TRBV5-1, the J call TRBJ2-6; D ambiguous. This CDR3 spans 14 amino acids. Germline lookup yields CDR1 SGHRS and CDR2 YFSETQ. Trimming pared 0 bases from V and 2 bases from J, leaving 3 bases between. The CDR3 loop is CASSLAAGANVLTF. The CDR3 nucleotides read TGCGCCAGCAGCTTGGCAGCTGGGGCCAACGTCCTGACTTTC. Filled out from reference TRBV5-1 and TRBJ2-6, the complete variable domain reads KAGVTQTPRYLIKTRGQQVTLSCSPISGHRSVSWYQQTPGQGLQFLFEYFSETQRNKGNFPGRFSGRQFSNSRSEMNVSTLELGDSALYLCASSLAAGANVLTFGAGSRLTVL.

The V and J genes are TRBV9 and TRBJ2-3; tentatively, D is TRBD1 or TRBD2 (5 bases each). Trimming stripped 2 bases from V and 8 bases from J, with 18 bases between. CDR3 length: 15 residues. In germline, CDR1 is SGDLS, CDR2 YYNGEE. This CDR3 reads CASSVGGSTARTQYF. The CDR3 region has the DNA TGTGCCAGCAGCGTGGGCGGGTCGACAGCACGTACGCAGTATTTT.

The V and J genes are TRBV28 and TRBJ2-7; 7 bases map to TRBD2. V dropped 6 bases and J dropped 5; count of bases not matched to a gene: 13. In germline, CDR1 is MDHEN, CDR2 SYDVKM. This CDR3 comprises 15 residues. CDR3 nucleotides: TGTGCCAGCAGCCCAGCCGGGGCGGGGGTCCACGAGCAGTACTTC. Its protein product is CASSPAGAGVHEQYF.

This clone was seen a few times. The gene calls are TRBV6-1 and TRBJ2-5, with 9 bases matching TRBD2. The DNA end favors TRBJ2-7, so the J call may be wrong. Germline loops: CDR1 MNHNS, CDR2 SASEGT. There are 16 residues in the CDR3. The CDR3 sequence: CASSEKEGAGGYEQYF. CDR3 bases: TGTGCCAGCAGTGAAAAGGAAGGAGCGGGAGGATACGAGCAGTACTTC.

The V call is TRBV25-1, the J call TRBJ2-1, with no clear D. The CDR3 sequence is 14 residues long. V was clipped by 3 bases and J by 4 bases, with 10 bases between them. The germline V gene encodes CDR1 MGHDK and CDR2 SYGVNS. The CDR3 coding sequence is TGTGCCAGCAGTGATCCTCTACTGTACAATGAGCAGTTCTTC. It is translated as CASSDPLLYNEQFF.

V gene TRBV27 combines with J gene TRBJ2-1, with 7 nucleotides matching TRBD2. J gave up 3 bases and V 5 bases, and 10 bases lay outside the gene matches. The germline CDR1 and CDR2 sequences are MNHEY and SMNVEV (reference sequence). CDR3 size: 16 residues. The CDR3 sequence is CASSGTGLYLYNEQFF. The DNA of the CDR3 is TGTGCCAGCAGTGGGACGGGACTATACCTCTACAATGAGCAGTTCTTC.

The chain uses TRBV6-1 and TRBJ2-2; tentative D call: TRBD1 (5 bases). Germline CDR1 reads MNHNS; CDR2 reads SASEGT. This CDR3 comprises 13 residues. Between the trimmed V and J ends, which lost 11 bases and 5 bases, there was a span of 15 bases. CDR3 nucleotide sequence: TGTGCCGTTATCAGGGAAGGAACCGGGGAGCTGTTTTTT. The encoded protein is CAVIREGTGELFF.

The chain combines TRBV11-1 with TRBJ1-2; 9 bases line up with TRBD1. Germline loops: CDR1 SGHAT, CDR2 FQDESV (reference sequence). This CDR3 has 16 amino acids. V gave up 5 bases and J gave up 3 bases; unmatched junction bases: 10. CDR3 DNA sequence: TGTGCCAGCAGCCCGATCCACAGGGGGCGCGACTATGGCTACACCTTC. Translated, it gives CASSPIHRGRDYGYTF.

The J gene is TRBJ2-3, the V gene TRBV30; D is perhaps TRBD1 (6 bases). Germline V gives CDR1 GTSNPN, CDR2 SVGIG (reference sequence). CDR3 length: 15 amino acids. V lost 0 bases and J lost 4, with 14 bases in between. CDR3 coding DNA: TGTGCCTGGAGTGTACGGGACACATTAGCAGATACGCAGTATTTT. This encodes CAWSVRDTLADTQYF.

This chain joins TRBV7-9 and TRBJ2-3; the D is unclear. V gave up 6 bases and J gave up 1 base, with 11 bases separating them. The CDR3 loop spans 14 amino acids. CDR1 SEHNR and CDR2 FQNEAQ come from the germline V gene (reference sequence). The CDR3 DNA is TGTGCCAGCAGAAATATCGGAGGCACAGATACGCAGTATTTT. Its protein product is CASRNIGGTDTQYF.

CDR3 sequence reads: CSAGGARDTQYF. DNA for the CDR3: TGCAGCGCCGGAGGGGCGAGGGATACGCAGTATTTT. The J gene is TRBJ2-3, the V gene TRBV29-1; a weak D match, TRBD2 (6 bases). CDR1 is SQVTM and CDR2 is ANQGSEA in the germline V gene. CDR3 length: 12 residues. V dropped 7 bases and J dropped 6 bases, with 14 bases sitting between them.

This clone was recorded only once. The genes are TRBV30 and TRBJ2-7; D remains unclear. The germline gives CDR1 GTSNPN, CDR2 SVGIG (reference sequence). This CDR3 is built from 13 residues. Trimming pared 2 bases from V and 6 bases from J, leaving 14 bases between. CDR3 sequence (DNA): TGTGCCTGGAGTCGAAGTCCCGCGTCCGAGCAGTACTTC. It translates to CAWSRSPASEQYF.

The chain has TRBV5-1 and TRBJ2-5, with D possibly called TRBD1 or TRBD2 (5 bases each). CDR3 size: 15 residues. V lost 0 bases and J 5 bases, leaving 14 bases between the germline ends. Germline V gene sequence: CDR1 SGHRS, CDR2 YFSETQ. CDR3 nucleotides: TGCGCCAGCAGCTTGGAAGTAGGGACGGCGGAGACCCAGTACTTC. It specifies CASSLEVGTAETQYF.

This rearrangement joins TRBV7-6 to TRBJ1-1, with D maybe TRBD1 (6 bases). Trimming took 3 bases from V and 0 from J, leaving 11 bases between them. CDR1 SGHVS and CDR2 FNYEAQ come from the germline V gene. The CDR3 totals 15 residues. The CDR3 bases are TGTGCCAGCAGCTTGGGACAAACCATGAACACTGAAGCTTTCTTT. It codes for CASSLGQTMNTEAFF. Supplemented by reference TRBV7-6 and TRBJ1-1, the full variable domain reads GAGVSQSPRYKVTKRGQDVALRCDPISGHVSLYWYRQALGQGPEFLTYFNYEAQQDKSGLPNDRFSAERPEGSISTLTIQRTEQRDSAMYRCASSLGQTMNTEAFFGQGTRLTVV.

The table lists this clone with a few counts. The V call is TRBV2, the J call TRBJ1-1; maybe TRBD1 (5 bases). V dropped 6 bases and J dropped 5 bases, with 16 bases sitting between them. This CDR3 has 14 residues. Germline CDR1 reads SNHLY; CDR2 reads FYNNEI. The CDR3, as DNA: TGTGCCAGCAGGGGGCAGCCAGAGGGGACTGAAGCTTTCTTT. It encodes CASRGQPEGTEAFF.